The 30 T cell receptor beta chains below were found in one sample sequenced in a study of early T cells in non-severe SARS-CoV-2 infection. From the 5' RACE reads, TCRdb called clonotypes with MiXCR, one entry per CDR3 protein. The sample yields about 100,000 distinct CDR3 sequences, roughly 13% seen once. Specimen: whole blood. Source of these receptors: an adult who was a healthcare worker with PCR-confirmed SARS-CoV-2 infection or an uninfected control (not recorded which).

The table lists this clonotype with a few counts. The chain carries TRBV2 and TRBJ2-1; 8 bases line up with TRBD1. The CDR3 is 17 residues long. V lost 4 bases and J lost 4; bases outside the gene matches: 12. Germline-derived CDR1 and CDR2 are SNHLY and FYNNEI. The CDR3 bases are TGTGCCAGCAGTGCCCGAACCGGGACAGGTATTTACAATGAGCAGTTCTTC. It is translated as CASSARTGTGIYNEQFF.

This clonotype showed up just a few times. The V and J genes are TRBV28 and TRBJ2-1, with D possibly being TRBD2 (5 bases). Trimming cost V 6 bases and J 6 bases, with 12 bases left between them. Germline CDR1 reads MDHEN; CDR2 reads SYDVKM. The CDR3 totals 13 residues. The CDR3, as DNA: TGTGCCAGCAGCCCAATCCGGGGCAATGAGCAGTTCTTC. Protein product: CASSPIRGNEQFF.

This clonotype was recorded many times. The rearrangement joins TRBV18 to TRBJ1-5; D gene unclear. V was shortened by 6 bases and J by 3 bases, with 15 bases between the two germline ends. CDR3 length: 15 residues. CDR1 KGHSH and CDR2 LQKENI come from the germline V gene. CDR3 bases: TGTGCCAGCTCCCCGGCCGGGTCCACCAATCAGCCCCAGCATTTT. Translation gives CASSPAGSTNQPQHF.

This clonotype showed up many times. The J gene is TRBJ1-2, the V gene TRBV28; D is perhaps TRBD1 (6 bases). CDR3 length: 14 residues. Germline V gene data show CDR1 as MDHEN and CDR2 as SYDVKM. Trimming took 3 bases from V and 8 from J, leaving 16 bases between them. CDR3 protein: CASSFPAGAEGYTF. The CDR3 nucleotides are TGTGCCAGCAGTTTCCCGGCGGGGGCAGAAGGCTACACCTTC.

As concerns this clonotype: This may stem from a read error, because a much larger clone lies one nucleotide away. This rearrangement joins TRBV29-1 to TRBJ2-1; 8 bases line up with TRBD1. This CDR3 comprises 13 residues. Germline V gene sequence: CDR1 SQVTM, CDR2 ANQGSEA. The V and J ends lost 8 bases and 8 bases, in that order; junction bases with no gene match: 11. The CDR3 DNA follows: TGCAGCTTCAGACCTTCGACAGGGGATGAGCAGTTCTTC. This encodes CSFRPSTGDEQFF.

This clonotype occurred a few times. The rearrangement links TRBV12-3 or TRBV12-4 to TRBJ1-2; D is ambiguous. The CDR3 length is 12 residues. V was clipped by 5 bases and J by 3 bases, with 7 bases between them. The CDR3 spells CASSHGDYGYTF. In DNA, the CDR3 is TGTGCCAGCAGTCACGGGGACTATGGCTACACCTTC.

This clonotype was recorded many times. The V gene is TRBV7-6, the J gene TRBJ2-4; D is possibly TRBD2 (5 bases). Trimming cost V 1 base and J 6 bases, with 10 bases left between them. The CDR3 contains 14 residues. Looked up from germline, CDR1 is SGHVS and CDR2 is FNYEAQ. CDR3 sequence reads: CASSLGETANIQYF. CDR3 coding DNA: TGTGCCAGCAGCTTAGGGGAGACCGCAAACATTCAGTACTTC.

There are many counts of this clonotype. CDR3 nucleotides: TGTGCCAGCAGTATAGCCCGGGACAGGGCACTGTTTTTT. Translation gives CASSIARDRALFF. The V call is TRBV28, the J call TRBJ1-4, with TRBD1 identical over 9 bases. Germline CDR1 is MDHEN and CDR2 is SYDVKM. The length of the CDR3 is 13 residues. V lost 5 bases and J lost 13; bases outside the gene matches: 8.

This clonotype was detected many times. This chain joins TRBV18 and TRBJ1-5; TRBD1 agrees at 7 bases. The CDR3 spans 14 residues. V lost 3 bases to trimming and J lost 3 bases; unmatched junction nucleotides: 2. Looked up from germline, CDR1 is KGHSH and CDR2 is LQKENI. In nucleotides, the CDR3 is TGTGCCAGCTCACCTGGACAGGCCAATCAGCCCCAGCATTTT. Translating it yields CASSPGQANQPQHF.

The chain combines TRBV6-5 with TRBJ2-2; 8 bases fit TRBD2. The J segment lost 0 bases and the V segment lost 6 bases, leaving 9 bases of the junction unmatched. The CDR3 runs to 17 residues. Germline V gene data show CDR1 as MNHEY and CDR2 as SVGAGI. The CDR3 sequence: CASRRALAGSNTGELFF. The CDR3 DNA sequence: TGTGCCAGCAGGCGAGCCTTAGCGGGATCGAACACCGGGGAGCTGTTTTTT.

This clonotype showed up just a few times. This chain uses TRBV2 with TRBJ2-3; D unclear. V lost 6 bases, J lost 2 bases, and 15 bases lay in between. This CDR3 comprises 15 residues. CDR1 and CDR2 from the germline V gene are SNHLY and FYNNEI. As DNA, the CDR3 is TGTGCCAGCAGACCATCTACCATGCACACAGATACGCAGTATTTT. This encodes CASRPSTMHTDTQYF.

This chain links TRBV7-2 with TRBJ1-2; no clear D. The CDR3 totals 13 residues. Trimming stripped 2 bases from V and 7 bases from J, with 11 bases between. Per the germline V gene, CDR1 is SGHTA and CDR2 is FQGNSA. The CDR3 coding sequence is TGTGCCAGCAGCTTAACCGGGTCCAGTGGCTACACCTTC. Protein: CASSLTGSSGYTF.

This clonotype came up a few times. The J gene is TRBJ1-1, the V gene TRBV20-1; D is uncertain. This CDR3 region has 12 residues. Germline-derived CDR1 and CDR2 are DFQATT and SNEGSKA (reference sequence). Trimming took 7 bases from V and 4 from J, leaving 13 bases between them. The DNA for the CDR3 is TGCAGTGTTAGGACCCAGGTCACTGAAGCTTTCTTT. This gives the protein CSVRTQVTEAFF.

This clonotype was counted ten times or more. The chain joins TRBV28 to TRBJ2-7; D not resolved. CDR1 is MDHEN, CDR2 SYDVKM, per germline. The CDR3 contains 14 residues. V was cut by 6 bases and J by 2 bases, with 14 bases left in between. CDR3 nucleotide sequence: TGTGCCAGCAGCCTAACGGGCCTGACCTACGAGCAGTACTTC. Protein sequence: CASSLTGLTYEQYF.

The chain couples TRBV7-2 to TRBJ1-5, with 11 bases lining up with TRBD1. The CDR3 totals 15 residues. V was pared by 6 bases and J by 6 bases, with 7 bases of the junction left unmatched. Germline assignment: CDR1 SGHTA and CDR2 FQGNSA. CDR3 in amino acids: CASSPDRGHIQPQHF. The CDR3 DNA is TGTGCCAGCAGTCCGGACAGGGGGCATATTCAGCCCCAGCATTTT.

This clonotype was detected ten times or more. V is TRBV6-6 and J is TRBJ2-5; D perhaps matches TRBD2 (7 bases). The CDR3 is 16 residues long. V lost 5 bases to trimming and J lost 4 bases, with 20 bases between them. CDR1 MNHNY and CDR2 SVGAGI come from the germline V gene (reference sequence). CDR3 sequence: CASSMEGGGETETQYF. The CDR3 DNA reads as TGTGCCAGCAGTATGGAGGGGGGAGGGGAAACAGAGACCCAGTACTTC.

This clonotype occurred many times. The chain couples TRBV27 to TRBJ1-2; D uncertain. The CDR3 totals 16 residues. CDR1 is MNHEY, CDR2 SMNVEV, per germline (reference sequence). V dropped 2 bases and J dropped 4 bases, with 17 bases sitting between them. The DNA for the CDR3 is TGTGCCAGCAGTTTAGGCAGGCCGCCCCACGGCTATGGCTACACCTTC. This translates into CASSLGRPPHGYGYTF.

The rearrangement links TRBV20-1 to TRBJ1-2; no clear D. The germline V gene has CDR1 DFQATT and CDR2 SNEGSKA (reference sequence). V was clipped by 5 bases and J by 4 bases, with 11 bases between them. This CDR3 has 12 amino acids. The CDR3 nucleotides are TGCAGTGCTCAGGATATCGGCTATGGCTACACCTTC. Residues: CSAQDIGYGYTF.

Many counts were recorded for this clonotype. The chain has TRBV7-3 and TRBJ2-3, with 7 bases lining up with TRBD2. The CDR3 is 15 amino acids. V lost 0 bases to trimming and J lost 4 bases; unmatched junction nucleotides: 4. From germline, CDR1 is SGHTA and CDR2 FQGTGA. The chain's CDR3 is CASSLTAGVADTQYF. In nucleotides, the CDR3 is TGTGCCAGCAGCTTAACGGCGGGGGTTGCAGATACGCAGTATTTT.

This clonotype was detected once. V gene TRBV20-1 combines with J gene TRBJ2-3; the match to TRBD2 covers 11 bases. This CDR3 is 18 amino acids long. After removal of 0 bases from V and 5 bases from J, the junction contained 13 bases not matched to a gene. CDR1 DFQATT and CDR2 SNEGSKA come from the germline V gene (reference sequence). CDR3 amino acids: CSARDSQSGLAGGDTQYF. DNA for the CDR3: TGCAGTGCTAGAGATTCCCAGTCGGGGCTAGCGGGGGGAGATACGCAGTATTTT.

This clonotype was counted at least ten times. This chain joins TRBV5-1 and TRBJ2-7; perhaps TRBD2 as D (5 bases). From germline, CDR1 is SGHRS and CDR2 YFSETQ. This CDR3 region has 10 residues. The germline V and J ends were trimmed by 5 bases and 5 bases, with 5 bases remaining between them. The CDR3 bases are TGCGCCAGCAGGGAGGACGAGCAGTACTTC. It is translated as CASREDEQYF.

In its sample, this clonotype was seen a few times. The V call is TRBV5-4, the J call TRBJ2-7, with 9 nucleotides matching TRBD1. CDR1 SGHNT and CDR2 YYREEE come from the germline V gene (reference sequence). The V and J ends lost 6 bases and 0 bases, in that order; junction bases with no gene match: 7. CDR3 length equals 15 residues. The CDR3 coding sequence is TGTGCCAGCACCCAAGGACAGGGGTCCTCCTACGAGCAGTACTTC. Its translation is CASTQGQGSSYEQYF.

This clonotype was seen ten or more times. This rearrangement joins TRBV5-1 to TRBJ1-4; tentatively, D is TRBD1 (6 bases). V lost 3 bases to trimming and J lost 4 bases, with 22 bases between them. In germline, CDR1 is SGHRS, CDR2 YFSETQ. The CDR3 consists of 18 residues. Here the CDR3 reads CASSWGPPDRVYNEKLFF. CDR3 nucleotides: TGCGCCAGCAGCTGGGGGCCGCCCGACAGAGTTTATAATGAAAAACTGTTTTTT.

This clonotype appeared many times. The genes are TRBV7-6 and TRBJ1-1; D may be TRBD1 (6 bases). This CDR3 region has 14 residues. V shed 5 bases and J shed 6 bases, with 16 bases lying between them. Looked up from germline, CDR1 is SGHVS and CDR2 is FNYEAQ. The CDR3 is CASSLTPGGPEAFF. The CDR3 DNA follows: TGTGCCAGCAGCCTCACCCCCGGGGGGCCTGAAGCTTTCTTT.

The J gene is TRBJ2-3, the V gene TRBV5-6, with TRBD1 identical over 9 bases. This CDR3 region has 15 residues. V dropped 4 bases and J dropped 4; count of bases not matched to a gene: 7. The germline V gene encodes CDR1 SGHDT and CDR2 YYEEEE. The CDR3 sequence is CASSPDRGRPDTQYF. CDR3 DNA: TGTGCCAGCAGCCCGGACAGGGGCCGACCAGATACGCAGTATTTT.

The chain couples TRBV7-2 to TRBJ2-7; 8 bases fit TRBD1. The germline V gene has CDR1 SGHTA and CDR2 FQGNSA. The CDR3 runs to 14 residues. The trim removed 5 bases at V and 2 bases at J, leaving 5 bases unmatched. CDR3 sequence: CASSPGGPTYEQYF. DNA for the CDR3: TGTGCCAGCAGCCCAGGGGGCCCCACCTACGAGCAGTACTTC. Full variable domain (remainder filled in from reference TRBV7-2 and TRBJ2-7): GAGVSQSPSNKVTEKGKDVELRCDPISGHTALYWYRQSLGQGLEFLIYFQGNSAPDKSGLPSDRFSAERTGGSVSTLTIQRTQQEDSAVYLCASSPGGPTYEQYFGPGTRLTVT.

This clonotype appeared a few times. This chain uses TRBV21-1 with TRBJ2-3; TRBD2, the D gene given by the table, was not confirmed from the DNA. TRBV21-1 is termed a pseudogene. CDR3 size: 13 residues. The DNA for the CDR3 is TGTGCCAGCCCTCCCGCGTCGGCAGATACGCAGTATTTT. Protein sequence: CASPPASADTQYF.

A note on this clonotype: A read error is possible here, since a much larger clone lies one base away. The chain links TRBV11-2 to TRBJ2-5; D possibly uses TRBD1 or TRBD2 (5 bases each). This CDR3 is 15 amino acids long. Germline V gene lookup returns CDR1 SGHAT and CDR2 FQNNGV. The CDR3 coding sequence is TGTGCCAGCAGCTTAAGTAGGGGACCGCAAGAGGCCCAGTACTTC. Translation: CASSLSRGPQEAQYF. Full variable domain (missing parts from reference TRBV11-2 and TRBJ2-5): EAGVAQSPRYKIIEKRQSVAFWCNPISGHATLYWYQQILGQGPKLLIQFQNNGVVDDSQLPKDRFSAERLKGVDSTLKIQPAKLEDSAVYLCASSLSRGPQEAQYFGPGTRLLVL.

This clonotype was counted many times. The chain carries TRBV6-5 and TRBJ2-2, with TRBD1 matching 7 bases. The CDR3 runs 15 residues. Germline V gives CDR1 MNHEY, CDR2 SVGAGI. The V segment lost 4 bases and the J segment 2 bases; nucleotides outside the gene matches: 4. The CDR3 DNA reads TGTGCCAGCAGTTCCACAGGGGTTAACACCGGGGAGCTGTTTTTT. The encoded protein is CASSSTGVNTGELFF.

In this sample, this clonotype turned up a few times. In DNA form, the CDR3 reads TGCAGCGGAAAGCGGGGGGCCTACAATGAGCAGTTCTTC. It is translated as CSGKRGAYNEQFF. The J gene is TRBJ2-1, the V gene TRBV29-1; 9 bases are shared with TRBD2. The CDR3 length is 13 residues. Unmatched junction bases numbered 3, after V lost 7 bases and J lost 2 bases. Germline CDR1 is SQVTM and CDR2 is ANQGSEA.